The rows below give T cell receptor beta chains drawn from one sample of a study of cytomegalovirus exposure and HLA in healthy donors. TCRdb keeps only in-frame clones here, not all; method: immunoSEQ multiplex PCR. The profile covers around 150,000 clones, with 65% to 70% appearing a single time and around 9.3% taken by the ten largest. The sequencing sample was made of PBMCs. The receptors originated from a man aged 25 to 45 in good health and CMV-seropositive. Both conserved end residues are part of each CDR3. The D gene is left open where the match is weak. Clone size appears in some rows only: once, few, many, or a class for an expanded clone.

clone_size: NA; j_call: TRBJ1-5; d_call: NA; v_call: TRBV6-1; cdr3_nt: TGTGCCAGCAGTGAAGGGGCAGGGGGCAATCAGCCCCAGCATTTT; cdr3_aa: CASSEGAGGNQPQHF
clone_size: NA; j_call: TRBJ2-1; d_call: NA; v_call: TRBV5-4; cdr3_nt: TGTGCCAGCAGCTTGTCTTGGGGGCGGGTAAATGAGCAGTTCTTC; cdr3_aa: CASSLSWGRVNEQFF
clone_size: few; j_call: TRBJ2-7; d_call: TRBD1; v_call: TRBV18; cdr3_nt: TGTGCCAGCTCACCGACAGGGACCAACGAGCAGTACTTC; cdr3_aa: CASSPTGTNEQYF
clone_size: NA; j_call: TRBJ2-2; d_call: TRBD1; v_call: TRBV5-1; cdr3_nt: TGCGCCAGCAGCCCCCGACAGGGAGACACCGGGGAGCTGTTTTTT; cdr3_aa: CASSPRQGDTGELFF
clone_size: NA; j_call: TRBJ2-7; d_call: NA; v_call: TRBV5-6; cdr3_nt: TGTGCCAGCAGCCTCACAGCCTACGAGCAGTACTTC; cdr3_aa: CASSLTAYEQYF
clone_size: once; j_call: TRBJ2-2; d_call: NA; v_call: TRBV5-1; cdr3_nt: TGCGCCAGCAGCTTGGCTAACACCGGGGAGCTGTTTTTT; cdr3_aa: CASSLANTGELFF
clone_size: NA; j_call: TRBJ1-5; d_call: NA; v_call: TRBV28; cdr3_nt: TGTGCCAGCCACTGGGGAGGGGAAGGGCAGCCCCAGCATTTT; cdr3_aa: CASHWGGEGQPQHF
clone_size: NA; j_call: TRBJ1-1; d_call: NA; v_call: TRBV6-1; cdr3_nt: TGTGCCAGCACTTGGACGGGAGAACAAGGCGCTTTCTTT; cdr3_aa: CASTWTGEQGAFF
clone_size: few; j_call: TRBJ2-3; d_call: NA; v_call: TRBV5-4; cdr3_nt: TGTGCCAGCAGCTTGGCTCCCGACATAACAGATACGCAGTATTTT; cdr3_aa: CASSLAPDITDTQYF
clone_size: NA; j_call: TRBJ2-2; d_call: TRBD1; v_call: TRBV7-9; cdr3_nt: TGTGCCAGCAGTTTTACCGGGACAGCAAACACCGGGGAGCTGTTTTTT; cdr3_aa: CASSFTGTANTGELFF
clone_size: few; j_call: TRBJ2-3; d_call: TRBD2; v_call: TRBV28; cdr3_nt: TGTGCCAGCAGTTATAAACGGACTAGCGGAAGGGGTGCAGATACGCAGTATTTT; cdr3_aa: CASSYKRTSGRGADTQYF
clone_size: NA; j_call: TRBJ2-1; d_call: TRBD2; v_call: TRBV9; cdr3_nt: TGTGCCAGCAGCGTAGGACCTGGGACTAGCGGGTTGTCCTACAATGAGCAGTTCTTC; cdr3_aa: CASSVGPGTSGLSYNEQFF
clone_size: NA; j_call: TRBJ2-7; d_call: NA; v_call: TRBV10-3; cdr3_nt: TGTGCCATCAGCGGTAGGGGGTACCTCTACGAGCAGTACTTC; cdr3_aa: CAISGRGYLYEQYF
clone_size: NA; j_call: TRBJ2-2; d_call: NA; v_call: TRBV29-1; cdr3_nt: TGCAGCGTTGCACTGTTTACCGGGGAGCTGTTTTTT; cdr3_aa: CSVALFTGELFF
clone_size: few; j_call: TRBJ2-7; d_call: NA; v_call: TRBV28; cdr3_nt: TGTGCCAGCAGCCCTAGGTCGAAGTTCAGTCACGAGCAGTACTTC; cdr3_aa: CASSPRSKFSHEQYF
clone_size: NA; j_call: TRBJ2-1; d_call: NA; v_call: TRBV30; cdr3_nt: TGTGCCTCACCCGGGGACTCCTACAATGAGCAGTTCTTC; cdr3_aa: CASPGDSYNEQFF
clone_size: NA; j_call: TRBJ1-6; d_call: NA; v_call: TRBV2; cdr3_nt: TGTGCCAGTAGGGTTAGACAGAGCTTAAATCCCGGACCCCTCCACTTT; cdr3_aa: CASRVRQSLNPGPLHF
clone_size: NA; j_call: TRBJ1-2; d_call: NA; v_call: TRBV5-4; cdr3_nt: TGTGCCAGCAGCCCGGTATTCGGACAGCCGTCCTGGGGCGGCTACACCTTC; cdr3_aa: CASSPVFGQPSWGGYTF
clone_size: once; j_call: TRBJ2-5; d_call: NA; v_call: TRBV7-2; cdr3_nt: TGTGCCAGCAGCCTACCCGGCGGGGTAGGGTACTTC; cdr3_aa: CASSLPGGVGYF
clone_size: NA; j_call: TRBJ2-5; d_call: TRBD2; v_call: TRBV19; cdr3_nt: TGTGCCAGCGCCGGGACTAGCGGGAGGGCACTAGAGACCCAGTACTTC; cdr3_aa: CASAGTSGRALETQYF
clone_size: few; j_call: TRBJ1-2; d_call: NA; v_call: TRBV11-3; cdr3_nt: TGTGCCAGCAGCCTTTACACCTATGGCTACACCTTC; cdr3_aa: CASSLYTYGYTF
clone_size: NA; j_call: TRBJ2-7; d_call: NA; v_call: TRBV5-1; cdr3_nt: TGCGCCAGCAGCTTGGACCCGCGTGGAGCCTACGAGCAGTACTTC; cdr3_aa: CASSLDPRGAYEQYF